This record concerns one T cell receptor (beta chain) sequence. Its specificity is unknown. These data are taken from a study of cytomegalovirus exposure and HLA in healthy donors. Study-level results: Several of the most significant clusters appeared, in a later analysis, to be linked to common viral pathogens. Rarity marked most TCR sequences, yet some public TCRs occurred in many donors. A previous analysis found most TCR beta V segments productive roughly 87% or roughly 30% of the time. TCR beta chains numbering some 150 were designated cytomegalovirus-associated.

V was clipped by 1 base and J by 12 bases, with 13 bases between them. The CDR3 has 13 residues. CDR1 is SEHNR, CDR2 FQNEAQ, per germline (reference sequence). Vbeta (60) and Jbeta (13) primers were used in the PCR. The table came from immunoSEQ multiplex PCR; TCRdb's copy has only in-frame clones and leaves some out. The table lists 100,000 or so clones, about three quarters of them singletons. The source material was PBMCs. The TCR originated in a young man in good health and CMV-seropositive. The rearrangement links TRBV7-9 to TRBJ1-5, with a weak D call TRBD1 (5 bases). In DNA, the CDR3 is TGTGCCAGCAGCTTAGTATCAAAAGGGGTCCAGCATTTT. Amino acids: CASSLVSKGVQHF.